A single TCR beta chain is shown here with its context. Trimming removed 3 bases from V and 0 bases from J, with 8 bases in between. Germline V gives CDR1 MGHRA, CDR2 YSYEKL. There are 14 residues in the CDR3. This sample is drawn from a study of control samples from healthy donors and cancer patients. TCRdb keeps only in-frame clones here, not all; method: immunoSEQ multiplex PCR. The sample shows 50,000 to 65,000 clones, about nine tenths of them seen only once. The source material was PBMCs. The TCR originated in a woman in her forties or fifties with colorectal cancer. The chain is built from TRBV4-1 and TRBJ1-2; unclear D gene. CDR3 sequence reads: CASSHSGANYGYTF. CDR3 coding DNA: TGCGCCAGCAGCCATTCGGGAGCTAACTATGGCTACACCTTC.